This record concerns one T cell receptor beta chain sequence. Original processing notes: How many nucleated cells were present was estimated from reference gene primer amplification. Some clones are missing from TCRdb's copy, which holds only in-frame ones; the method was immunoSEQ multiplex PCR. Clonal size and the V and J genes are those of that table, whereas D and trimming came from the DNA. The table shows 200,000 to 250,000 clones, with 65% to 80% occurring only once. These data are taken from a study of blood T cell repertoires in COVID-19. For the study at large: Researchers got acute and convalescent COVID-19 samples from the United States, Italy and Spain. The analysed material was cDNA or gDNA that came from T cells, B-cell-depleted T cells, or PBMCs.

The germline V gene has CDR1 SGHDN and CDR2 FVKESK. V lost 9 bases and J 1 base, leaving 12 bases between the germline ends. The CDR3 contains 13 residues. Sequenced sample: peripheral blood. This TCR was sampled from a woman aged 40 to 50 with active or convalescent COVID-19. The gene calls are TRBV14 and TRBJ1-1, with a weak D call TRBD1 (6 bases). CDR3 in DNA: TGTGCCAGTACGGACAGACGGAACACTGAAGCTTTCTTT. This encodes CASTDRRNTEAFF.